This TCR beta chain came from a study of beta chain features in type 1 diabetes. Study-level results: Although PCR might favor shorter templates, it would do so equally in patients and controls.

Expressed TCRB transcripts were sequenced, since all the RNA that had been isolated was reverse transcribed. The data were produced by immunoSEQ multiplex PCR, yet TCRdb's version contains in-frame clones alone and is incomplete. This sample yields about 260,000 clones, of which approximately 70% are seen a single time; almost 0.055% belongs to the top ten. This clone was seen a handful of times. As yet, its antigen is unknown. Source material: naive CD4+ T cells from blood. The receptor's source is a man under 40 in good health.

The CDR3 region has the DNA TGTGCCTGGTCCTCCGGGACTCATTTATCCAATGAGCAGTTCTTC. As protein: CAWSSGTHLSNEQFF. The chain is built from TRBV30 and TRBJ2-1, with a possible D match to TRBD2 (6 bases). CDR3 length equals 15 residues. V lost 5 bases and J 6 bases, leaving 20 bases between the germline ends. Germline V gene data show CDR1 as GTSNPN and CDR2 as SVGIG (reference sequence).